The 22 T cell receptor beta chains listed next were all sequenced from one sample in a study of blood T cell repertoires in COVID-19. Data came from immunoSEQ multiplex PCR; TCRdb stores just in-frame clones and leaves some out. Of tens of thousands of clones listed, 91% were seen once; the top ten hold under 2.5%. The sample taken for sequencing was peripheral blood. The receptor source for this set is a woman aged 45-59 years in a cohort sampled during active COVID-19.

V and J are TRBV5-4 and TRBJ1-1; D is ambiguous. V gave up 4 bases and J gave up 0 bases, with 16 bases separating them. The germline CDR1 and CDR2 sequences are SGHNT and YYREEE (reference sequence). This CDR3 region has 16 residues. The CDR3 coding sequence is TGTGCCAGCAGCCCCGGGGATAGAATCCTGAACACTGAAGCTTTCTTT. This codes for CASSPGDRILNTEAFF. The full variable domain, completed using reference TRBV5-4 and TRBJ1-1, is ETGVTQSPTHLIKTRGQQVTLRCSSQSGHNTVSWYQQALGQGPQFIFQYYREEENGRGNFPPRFSGLQFPNYSSELNVNALELDDSALYLCASSPGDRILNTEAFFGQGTRLTVV.

The CDR3 sequence: CASSSLDSSYEQYF. The CDR3 nucleotides read TGTGCCAGCAGTTCTTTGGACAGTTCCTACGAGCAGTACTTC. V and J are TRBV5-4 and TRBJ2-7; D is possibly TRBD1 (6 bases). Trimming removed 5 bases at V and 1 base at J, with 13 bases between. Per germline, CDR1 SGHNT and CDR2 YYREEE (reference sequence). This CDR3 has 14 amino acids.

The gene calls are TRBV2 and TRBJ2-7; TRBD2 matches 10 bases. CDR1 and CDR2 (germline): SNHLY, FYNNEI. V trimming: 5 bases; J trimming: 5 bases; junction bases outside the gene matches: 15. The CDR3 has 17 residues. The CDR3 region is CASSSSGGAFLVHEQYF. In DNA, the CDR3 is TGTGCCAGCAGTTCCAGCGGGGGGGCGTTTCTCGTCCACGAGCAGTACTTC.

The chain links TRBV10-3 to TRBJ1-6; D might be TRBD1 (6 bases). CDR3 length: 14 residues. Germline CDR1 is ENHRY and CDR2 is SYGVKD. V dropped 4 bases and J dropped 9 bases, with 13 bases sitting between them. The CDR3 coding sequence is TGTGCCATCAGTGGAGGGGGGGAAAGTTCACCCCTCCACTTT. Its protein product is CAISGGGESSPLHF.

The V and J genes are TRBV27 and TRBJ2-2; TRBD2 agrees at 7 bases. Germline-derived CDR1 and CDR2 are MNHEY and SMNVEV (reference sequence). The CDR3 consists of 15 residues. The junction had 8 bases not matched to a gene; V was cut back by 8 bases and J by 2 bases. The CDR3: CASRRGAGNTGELFF. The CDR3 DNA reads TGTGCCAGCCGCCGGGGAGCGGGAAACACCGGGGAGCTGTTTTTT.

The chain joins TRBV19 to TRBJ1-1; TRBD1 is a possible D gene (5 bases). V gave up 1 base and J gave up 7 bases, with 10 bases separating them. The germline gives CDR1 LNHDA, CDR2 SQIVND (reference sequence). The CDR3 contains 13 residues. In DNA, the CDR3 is TGTGCCAGTAGTATAGGTGGGGCTAGTGAAGCTTTCTTT. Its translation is CASSIGGASEAFF.

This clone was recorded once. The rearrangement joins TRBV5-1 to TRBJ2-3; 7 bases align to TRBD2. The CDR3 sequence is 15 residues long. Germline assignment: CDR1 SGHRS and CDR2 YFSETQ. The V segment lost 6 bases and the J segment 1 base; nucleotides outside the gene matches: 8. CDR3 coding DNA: TGCGCCAGCAACCTACGGGGAGGGGGCACAGATACGCAGTATTTT. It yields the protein CASNLRGGGTDTQYF.

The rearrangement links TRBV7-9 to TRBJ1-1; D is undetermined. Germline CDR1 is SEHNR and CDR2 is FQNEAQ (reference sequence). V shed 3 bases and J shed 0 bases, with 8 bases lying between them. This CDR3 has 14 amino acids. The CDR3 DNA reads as TGTGCCAGCAGCTTTAATCAGTTGAACACTGAAGCTTTCTTT. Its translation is CASSFNQLNTEAFF.

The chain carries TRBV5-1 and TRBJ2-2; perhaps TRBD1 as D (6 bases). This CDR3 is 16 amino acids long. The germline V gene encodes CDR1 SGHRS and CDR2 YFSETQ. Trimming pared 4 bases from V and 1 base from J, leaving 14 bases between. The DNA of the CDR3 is TGCGCCAGCAGCCCCCTTACAGGGAGGAACACCGGGGAGCTGTTTTTT. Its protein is CASSPLTGRNTGELFF.

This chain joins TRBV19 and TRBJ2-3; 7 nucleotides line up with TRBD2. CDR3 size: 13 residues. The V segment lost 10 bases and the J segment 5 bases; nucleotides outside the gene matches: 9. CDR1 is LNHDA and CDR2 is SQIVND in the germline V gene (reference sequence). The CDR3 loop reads CATNGRTGDTQYF. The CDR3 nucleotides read TGTGCCACAAACGGGAGGACGGGAGATACGCAGTATTTT.

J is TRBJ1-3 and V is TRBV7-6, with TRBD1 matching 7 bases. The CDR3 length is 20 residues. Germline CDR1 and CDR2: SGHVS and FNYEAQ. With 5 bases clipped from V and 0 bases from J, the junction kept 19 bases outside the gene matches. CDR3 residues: CASSTAPLAGTVDSGNTIYF. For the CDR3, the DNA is TGTGCCAGCAGCACAGCCCCTCTCGCGGGGACAGTCGACTCTGGAAACACCATATATTTT. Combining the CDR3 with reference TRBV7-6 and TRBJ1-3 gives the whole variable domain GAGVSQSPRYKVTKRGQDVALRCDPISGHVSLYWYRQALGQGPEFLTYFNYEAQQDKSGLPNDRFSAERPEGSISTLTIQRTEQRDSAMYRCASSTAPLAGTVDSGNTIYFGEGSWLTVV.

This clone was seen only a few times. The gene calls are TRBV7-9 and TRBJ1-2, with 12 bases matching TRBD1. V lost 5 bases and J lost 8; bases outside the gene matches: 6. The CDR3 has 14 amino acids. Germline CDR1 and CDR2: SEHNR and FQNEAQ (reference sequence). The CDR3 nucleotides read TGTGCCAGCAGCCCCTGGGACAGGGGGCGAGGCTACACCTTC. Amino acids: CASSPWDRGRGYTF. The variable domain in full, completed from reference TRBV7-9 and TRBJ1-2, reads DTGVSQNPRHKITKRGQNVTFRCDPISEHNRLYWYRQTLGQGPEFLTYFQNEAQLEKSRLLSDRFSAERPKGSFSTLEIQRTEQGDSAMYLCASSPWDRGRGYTFGSGTRLTVV.

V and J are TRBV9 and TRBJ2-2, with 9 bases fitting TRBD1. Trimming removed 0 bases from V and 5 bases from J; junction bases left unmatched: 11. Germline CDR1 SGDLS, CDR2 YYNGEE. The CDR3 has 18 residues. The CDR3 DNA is TGTGCCAGCAGCGTAGATCCACAGGGGGCCTACGGAACCGGGGAGCTGTTTTTT. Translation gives CASSVDPQGAYGTGELFF.

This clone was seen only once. Here the CDR3 reads CASTLSAHTDTQYF. The DNA of the CDR3 is TGTGCCAGCACCTTGAGCGCACACACAGATACGCAGTATTTT. The J gene is TRBJ2-3, the V gene TRBV11-2; D is undetermined. Germline values: CDR1 SGHAT, CDR2 FQNNGV. The CDR3 runs 14 residues. Trimming left V 7 bases short and J 2 bases short, with 13 bases between.

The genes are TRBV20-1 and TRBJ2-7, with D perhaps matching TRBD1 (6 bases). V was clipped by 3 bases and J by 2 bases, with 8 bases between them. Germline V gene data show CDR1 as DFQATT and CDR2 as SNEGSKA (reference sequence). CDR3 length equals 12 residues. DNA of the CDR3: TGCAGTGCTAGTAACAGGGCCTACGAGCAGTACTTC. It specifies CSASNRAYEQYF.

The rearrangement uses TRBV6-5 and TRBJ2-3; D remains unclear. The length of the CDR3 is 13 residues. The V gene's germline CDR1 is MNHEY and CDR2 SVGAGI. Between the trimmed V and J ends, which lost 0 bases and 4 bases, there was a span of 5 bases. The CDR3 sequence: CASSYSRSDTQYF. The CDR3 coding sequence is TGTGCCAGCAGTTACTCGAGGTCAGATACGCAGTATTTT.

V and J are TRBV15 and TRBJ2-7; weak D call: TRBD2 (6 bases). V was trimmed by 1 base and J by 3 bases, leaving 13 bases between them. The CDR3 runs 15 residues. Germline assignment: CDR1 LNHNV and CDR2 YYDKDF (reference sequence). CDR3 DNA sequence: TGTGCCACCAGCAGAGGAGGCGGGACCTACTACGAGCAGTACTTC. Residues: CATSRGGGTYYEQYF.

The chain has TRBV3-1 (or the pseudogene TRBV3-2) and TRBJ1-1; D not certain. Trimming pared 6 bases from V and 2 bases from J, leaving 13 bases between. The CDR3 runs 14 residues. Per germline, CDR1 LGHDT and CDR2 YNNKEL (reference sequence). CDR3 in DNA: TGTGCCAGCAGTCGCGGACGGACTAACACTGAAGCTTTCTTT. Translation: CASSRGRTNTEAFF.

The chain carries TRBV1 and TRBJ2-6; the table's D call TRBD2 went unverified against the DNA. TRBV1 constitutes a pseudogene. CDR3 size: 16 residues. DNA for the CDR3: TGCACCAGCAGCACGCATGTGAGTCCCGGGGCCAACGTCCTGACTTTC. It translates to CTSSTHVSPGANVLTF.

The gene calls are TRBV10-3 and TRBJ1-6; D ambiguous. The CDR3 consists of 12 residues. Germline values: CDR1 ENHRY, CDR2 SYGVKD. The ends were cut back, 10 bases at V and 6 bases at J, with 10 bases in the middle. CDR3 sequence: CATGSGNSPLHF. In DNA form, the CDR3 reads TGTGCCACCGGCTCGGGTAATTCACCCCTCCACTTT.

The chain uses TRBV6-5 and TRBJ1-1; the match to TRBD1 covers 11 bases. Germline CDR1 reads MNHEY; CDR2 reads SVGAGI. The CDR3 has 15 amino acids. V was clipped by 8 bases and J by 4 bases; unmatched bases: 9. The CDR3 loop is CASPRGDRGATEAFF. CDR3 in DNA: TGTGCCAGCCCGAGAGGGGACAGGGGGGCCACTGAAGCTTTCTTT.

This CDR3 reads CASMTTRRETQYF. CDR3 bases: TGTGCCAGCATGACTACTCGCCGGGAGACCCAGTACTTC. The V gene is TRBV27, the J gene TRBJ2-5; tentative D call: TRBD2 (5 bases). V was trimmed by 7 bases and J by 5 bases, leaving 14 bases between them. The length of the CDR3 is 13 residues. CDR1 MNHEY and CDR2 SMNVEV come from the germline V gene (reference sequence).